This T cell receptor (beta chain) was found in a study of blood T cell repertoires in COVID-19. Study summary: Collection of acute and convalescent COVID-19 samples took place in the United States, Italy and Spain. The cDNA or gDNA used as material had been derived from T cells, B-cell-depleted T cells, or PBMCs.

CDR1 LNHDA and CDR2 SQIVND come from the germline V gene (reference sequence). This CDR3 is 14 amino acids long. V was shortened by 3 bases and J by 2 bases, with 11 bases between the two germline ends. Original processing methods: Counts of nucleated cells, estimated from reference gene primer amplification, were obtained. Profiling relied on immunoSEQ multiplex PCR, and the TCRdb table lists in-frame clones only, not all of them. The D gene and trimming were derived from the DNA, and the V and J assignments and clone size from that table. Here the sample spans 250,000 or so clones, 89% being singletons.

The TCR originated in a woman between 35 and 50 years old who had recovered from COVID-19. The source material was peripheral blood. The gene calls are TRBV19 and TRBJ2-7; D is unclear. The DNA of the CDR3 is TGTGCCAGTAGTATTTACGGGTCTCCCTACGAGCAGTACTTC. Protein sequence: CASSIYGSPYEQYF.